The TCR beta chain described here comes from a study of blood T cell repertoires in COVID-19. Libraries were prepared by immunoSEQ multiplex PCR; TCRdb keeps only in-frame clonotypes and omits some of them. The repertoire holds approximately 300,000 clones, with around 88% as singletons. Trimming stripped 4 bases from V and 5 bases from J, with 14 bases between. CDR1 WNHNN and CDR2 SYGVQD come from the germline V gene (reference sequence). This CDR3 spans 14 amino acids. The J gene is TRBJ2-5, the V gene TRBV10-1; tentative D call: TRBD2 (6 bases). This sequence was found in a woman in her 50s with acute or convalescent COVID-19. Sequencing used peripheral blood. The CDR3 spells CASSGGGGRETQYF. Here the CDR3 DNA reads TGCGCCAGCAGTGGAGGTGGAGGGCGTGAGACCCAGTACTTC.